These T cell receptor beta chains were read from a single sample in a study of post-analysis software for immune sequencing data. TCRdb independently ran MiXCR on the PCR reads; one entry per CDR3 protein. The table lists around 770,000 distinct CDR3 sequences, about 45% of them singletons. Sequencing was done on a sample of blood. These receptors all stem from a girl aged 10-17 years with multiple sclerosis. Both conserved end residues are part of each CDR3. Clone size is shown for a subset of rows, as once, few, many or a class of expanded clone.

TRBV9 | 15 | . | CASSGGTSGSGTQYF
TRBV6-2/TRBV6-3 | 13 | . | CASCLSGTDTQYF
TRBV20-1 | 19 | few | CSARAPTRGLAGAGNEQFF
TRBV3-1 | 12 | . | CASSQDGVEQFF
TRBV7-3 | 14 | . | CASSLDFPTDTQYF
TRBV29-1 | 13 | . | CSVEGDSPYEQYF
TRBV6-6 | 14 | few | CASSYSGFQETQYF
TRBV10-3 | 16 | many | CAISIIWREGPYEQYF
TRBV6-2/TRBV6-3 | 14 | . | CASRLGQGLGRQYF
TRBV13 | 13 | . | CASSTGVDYGYTF
TRBV20-1 | 14 | . | CSARGLGITYEQYF
TRBV27 | 15 | . | CASRSPGDSNTEAFF
TRBV7-2 | 14 | . | CASSRQGLLDEQYF
TRBV20-1 | 14 | . | CSARPSFSYNEQFF
TRBV29-1 | 13 | . | CSVGLAGVDTQYF
TRBV29-1 | 14 | few | CSVGQGASNQPQHF
TRBV3-1 | 14 | few | CASSQASSNTEAFF
TRBV6-6 | 15 | few | CASSYEDATNEKLFF
TRBV12-3/TRBV12-4 | 14 | . | CASSFPAGGNEQFF
TRBV24-1 | 13 | few | CATLGVGSNTQYF
TRBV2 | 14 | . | CASVREEYQETQYF
TRBV20-1 | 14 | . | CSAPRTGLPYEQYF
TRBV27 | 17 | few | CASSFGLTGAGANVLTF
TRBV20-1 | 13 | . | CSARVLRNSPLHF
TRBV5-1 | 13 | . | CASSFAGMYEQYF
TRBV7-8 | 12 | . | CASSDGSYGYTF
TRBV20-1 | 16 | . | CSARDPASAGAYEQYF
TRBV7-2 | 11 | few | CASSLPGTQYF
TRBV3-1 | 16 | once | CASSQDFGTHSYEQYF
TRBV24-1 | 14 | few | CATSDLRYPYEQYF
TRBV29-1 | 17 | once | CSVGGLAGGGIADTQFF
TRBV3-1 | 16 | . | CASSRYKAGGGGTQYF
TRBV12-3/TRBV12-4 | 13 | . | CASGEGMANEQFF
TRBV6-5 | 17 | once | CASSRNQIADRHYGYTF
TRBV7-9 | 15 | . | CASSDRVFSYNEQFF
TRBV12-3/TRBV12-4 | 13 | many | CASSLKGGNEQFF
TRBV20-1 | 16 | once | CSARDVQGSFHYGCTF